This T cell receptor beta chain was identified in a study of CD8 T cells in ankylosing spondylitis. V was trimmed by 0 bases and J by 1 base, leaving 13 bases between them. The CDR3 is 17 residues long. Germline-derived CDR1 and CDR2 are SGHRS and YFSETQ. One entry per CDR3 protein, called by TCRdb with MiXCR from the 5' RACE reads. The table has approximately 220,000 distinct CDR3 sequences, under 12% seen once. The chain joins TRBV5-1 to TRBJ1-4; the D gene is possibly TRBD1 (6 bases). The sequenced sample was blood, either unsorted or a sorted T cell fraction (not recorded which). The TCR comes from a male donor with ankylosing spondylitis or in good health (not recorded which). CDR3 protein: CASSLATGRRTNEKLFF. CDR3 in DNA: TGCGCCAGCAGCTTGGCTACAGGGCGACGAACTAATGAAAAACTGTTTTTT.